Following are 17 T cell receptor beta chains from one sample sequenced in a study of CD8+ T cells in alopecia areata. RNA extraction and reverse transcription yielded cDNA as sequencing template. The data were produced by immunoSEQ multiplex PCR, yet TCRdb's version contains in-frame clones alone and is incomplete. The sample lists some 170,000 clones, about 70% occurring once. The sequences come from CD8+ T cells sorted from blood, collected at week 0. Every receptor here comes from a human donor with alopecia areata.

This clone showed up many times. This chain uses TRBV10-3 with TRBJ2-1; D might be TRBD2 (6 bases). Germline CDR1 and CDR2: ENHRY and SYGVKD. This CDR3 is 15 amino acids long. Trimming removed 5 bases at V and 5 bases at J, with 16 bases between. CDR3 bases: TGTGCCATCAGTCCAAGCGGGTCATTTGACAATGAGCAGTTCTTC. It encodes CAISPSGSFDNEQFF.

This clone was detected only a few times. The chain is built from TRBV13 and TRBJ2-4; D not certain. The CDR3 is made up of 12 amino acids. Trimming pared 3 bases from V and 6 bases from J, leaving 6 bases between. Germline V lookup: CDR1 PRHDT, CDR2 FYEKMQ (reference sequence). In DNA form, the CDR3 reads TGTGCCAGCAGCTTGGGCAGAAACATTCAGTACTTC. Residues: CASSLGRNIQYF. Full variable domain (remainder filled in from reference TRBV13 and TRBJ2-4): AAGVIQSPRHLIKEKRETATLKCYPIPRHDTVYWYQQGPGQDPQFLISFYEKMQSDKGSIPDRFSAQQFSDYHSELNMSSLELGDSALYFCASSLGRNIQYFGAGTRLSVL.

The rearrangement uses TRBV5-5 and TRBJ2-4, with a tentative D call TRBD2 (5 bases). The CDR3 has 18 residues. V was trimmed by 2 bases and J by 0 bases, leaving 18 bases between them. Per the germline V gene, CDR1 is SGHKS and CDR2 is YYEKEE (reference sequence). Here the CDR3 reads CASSLGLAVQLAKNIQYF. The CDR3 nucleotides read TGTGCCAGCAGCTTAGGTCTAGCCGTCCAACTAGCCAAAAACATTCAGTACTTC.

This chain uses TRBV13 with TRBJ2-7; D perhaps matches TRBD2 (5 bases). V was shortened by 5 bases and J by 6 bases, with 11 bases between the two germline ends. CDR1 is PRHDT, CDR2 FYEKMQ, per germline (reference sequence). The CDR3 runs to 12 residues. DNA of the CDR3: TGTGCCAGCAGCAAAGGAGGAGGCGAGCAGTACTTC. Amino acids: CASSKGGGEQYF.

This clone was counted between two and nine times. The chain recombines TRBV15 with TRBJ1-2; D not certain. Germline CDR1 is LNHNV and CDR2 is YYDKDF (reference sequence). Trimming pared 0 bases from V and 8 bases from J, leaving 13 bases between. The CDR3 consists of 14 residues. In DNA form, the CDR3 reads TGTGCCACCAGCAGAGATCGGTCCGCGGCGGGCTACACCTTC. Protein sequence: CATSRDRSAAGYTF.

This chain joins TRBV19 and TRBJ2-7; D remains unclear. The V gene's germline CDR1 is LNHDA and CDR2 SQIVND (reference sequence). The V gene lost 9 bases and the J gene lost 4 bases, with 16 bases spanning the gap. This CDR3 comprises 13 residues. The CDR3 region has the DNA TGTGCCAGCTCTAGGGTCACTTGGTACGAGCAGTACTTC. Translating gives CASSRVTWYEQYF. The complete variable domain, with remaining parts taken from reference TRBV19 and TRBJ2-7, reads DGGITQSPKYLFRKEGQNVTLSCEQNLNHDAMYWYRQDPGQGLRLIYYSQIVNDFQKGDIAEGYSVSREKKESFPLTVTSAQKNPTAFYLCASSRVTWYEQYFGPGTRLTVT.

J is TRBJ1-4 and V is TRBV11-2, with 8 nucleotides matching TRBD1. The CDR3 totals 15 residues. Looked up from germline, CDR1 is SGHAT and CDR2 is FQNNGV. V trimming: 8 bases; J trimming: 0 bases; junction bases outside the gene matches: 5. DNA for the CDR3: TGTGCCAGCGGGACAGGCGCAGCAACTAATGAAAAACTGTTTTTT. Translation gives CASGTGAATNEKLFF. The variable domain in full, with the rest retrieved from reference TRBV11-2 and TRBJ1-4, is EAGVAQSPRYKIIEKRQSVAFWCNPISGHATLYWYQQILGQGPKLLIQFQNNGVVDDSQLPKDRFSAERLKGVDSTLKIQPAKLEDSAVYLCASGTGAATNEKLFFGSGTQLSVL.

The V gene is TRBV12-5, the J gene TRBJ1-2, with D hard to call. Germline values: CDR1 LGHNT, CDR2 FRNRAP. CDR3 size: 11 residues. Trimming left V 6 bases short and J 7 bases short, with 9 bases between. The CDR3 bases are TGTGCTAGTGGCTCCCCAAGTGGCTACACCTTC. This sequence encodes CASGSPSGYTF.

CDR3 DNA: TGTGCCAGCAGCTTGGGTGTGAGCTCTGGGGCCAACGTCCTGACTTTC. The encoded protein is CASSLGVSSGANVLTF. The chain is built from TRBV13 and TRBJ2-6; D gene ambiguous. Germline V gene data show CDR1 as PRHDT and CDR2 as FYEKMQ (reference sequence). The CDR3 extends over 16 amino acids. The V gene lost 3 bases and the J gene lost 0 bases, with 9 bases spanning the gap.

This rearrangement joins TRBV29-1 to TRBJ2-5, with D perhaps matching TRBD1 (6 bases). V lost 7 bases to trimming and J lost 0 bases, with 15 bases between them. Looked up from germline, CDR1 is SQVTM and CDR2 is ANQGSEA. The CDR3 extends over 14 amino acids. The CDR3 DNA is TGCAGCGCCACAAGACAGGAGTACCAAGAGACCCAGTACTTC. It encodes CSATRQEYQETQYF.

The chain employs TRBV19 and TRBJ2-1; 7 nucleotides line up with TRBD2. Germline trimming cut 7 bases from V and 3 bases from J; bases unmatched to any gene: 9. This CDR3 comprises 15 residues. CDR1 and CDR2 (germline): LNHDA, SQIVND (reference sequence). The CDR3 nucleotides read TGTGCCAGTACCCTGGGGGGGTTAGGCTACAATGAGCAGTTCTTC. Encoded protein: CASTLGGLGYNEQFF.

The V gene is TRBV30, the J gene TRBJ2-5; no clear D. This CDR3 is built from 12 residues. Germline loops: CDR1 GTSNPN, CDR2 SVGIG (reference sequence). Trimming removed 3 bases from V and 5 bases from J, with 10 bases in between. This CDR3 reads CAWRATRETQYF. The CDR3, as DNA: TGTGCCTGGAGGGCAACCCGGGAGACCCAGTACTTC.

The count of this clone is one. As DNA, the CDR3 is TGTGCCAGTAGTGCCGTCGGGGGAAGTTATGGCTACACCTTC. It codes for CASSAVGGSYGYTF. The chain employs TRBV19 and TRBJ1-2; possibly TRBD1 for D (5 bases). The CDR3 length is 14 residues. Per germline, CDR1 LNHDA and CDR2 SQIVND (reference sequence). V lost 5 bases to trimming and J lost 5 bases, with 15 bases between them.

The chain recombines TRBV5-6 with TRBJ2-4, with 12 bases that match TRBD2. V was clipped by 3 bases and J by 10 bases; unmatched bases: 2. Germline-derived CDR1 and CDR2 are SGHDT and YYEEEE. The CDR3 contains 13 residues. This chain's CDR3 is CASSWTSGEIQYF. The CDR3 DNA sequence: TGTGCCAGCAGCTGGACTAGCGGGGAGATTCAGTACTTC.

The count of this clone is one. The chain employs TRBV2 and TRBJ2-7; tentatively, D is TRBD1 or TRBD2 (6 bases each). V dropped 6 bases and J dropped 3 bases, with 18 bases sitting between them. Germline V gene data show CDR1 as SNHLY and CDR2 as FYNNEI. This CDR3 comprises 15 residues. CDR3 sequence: CASRPMGGTDYEQYF. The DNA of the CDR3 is TGTGCCAGCAGACCCATGGGGGGCACTGACTACGAGCAGTACTTC.

The CDR3 coding sequence is TGCAGTGTATGGGGATCAGAGACCCAGTACTTC. This codes for CSVWGSETQYF. The rearrangement links TRBV29-1 to TRBJ2-5, with D uncertain. The CDR3 has 11 amino acids. CDR1 and CDR2 (germline): SQVTM, ANQGSEA.

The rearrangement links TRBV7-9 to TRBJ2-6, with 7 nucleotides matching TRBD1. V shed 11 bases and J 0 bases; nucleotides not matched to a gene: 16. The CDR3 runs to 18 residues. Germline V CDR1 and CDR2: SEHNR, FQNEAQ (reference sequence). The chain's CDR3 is CASQTGTAQGSGANVLTF. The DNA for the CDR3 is TGTGCCTCTCAAACAGGGACAGCCCAAGGCTCTGGGGCCAACGTCCTGACTTTC.